This T cell receptor beta chain is from a study of T cell repertoires in cytomegalovirus infection. Across the whole study: As its CMV epitopes, the study selected recently identified HLA-C-restricted and well-studied HLA-B-restricted targets. Public TCR beta signatures marked donors with CMV infection and the matching HLA.

This clonotype turned up a few times. What it binds is not known. Findings and caveats of the study: Identification of carriers of CMV plus the relevant HLA was performed using cumulative public TCR beta family frequency. Within the response measured ex vivo, HLA-C-restricted CMV-specific TCR beta clonotypes were dominant.

Using its own MiXCR run on the reads, TCRdb lists one record per CDR3 protein. Of about 900,000 distinct CDR3 sequences listed, approximately 31% are singletons. Sequencing used cultured CD8+ T cells from PBMCs, obtained from culture after CMV antigen stimulation. The TCR comes from a human donor in good health (CMV status not recorded). Some clones in this sample may be carry-over from other donors' samples.

The CDR3 bases are TGTGCCAGCAGCTTTTTAGGCGGGGGGCCTTCAGAGACCCAGTACTTC. Translation gives CASSFLGGGPSETQYF. V usage is TRBV7-9 and J usage is TRBJ2-5, with 8 bases identical to TRBD2. Germline V CDR1 and CDR2: SEHNR, FQNEAQ (reference sequence). CDR3 length equals 16 residues. Trimming removed 3 bases from V and 4 bases from J; junction bases left unmatched: 10.